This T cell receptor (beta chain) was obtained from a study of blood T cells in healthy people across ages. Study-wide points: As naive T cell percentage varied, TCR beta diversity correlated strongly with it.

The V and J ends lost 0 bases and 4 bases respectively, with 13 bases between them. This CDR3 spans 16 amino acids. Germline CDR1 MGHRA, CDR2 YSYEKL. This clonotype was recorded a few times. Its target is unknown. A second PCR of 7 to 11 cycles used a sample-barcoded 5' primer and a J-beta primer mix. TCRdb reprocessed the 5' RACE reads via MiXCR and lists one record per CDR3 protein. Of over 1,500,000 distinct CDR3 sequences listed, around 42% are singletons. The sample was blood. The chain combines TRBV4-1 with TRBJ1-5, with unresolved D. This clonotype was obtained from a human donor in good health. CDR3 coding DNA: TGCGCCAGCAGCCAAGAGATCGGACGGGTTAATCAGCCCCAGCATTTT. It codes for CASSQEIGRVNQPQHF.